Detailed here is one TCR beta chain. Its antigen is still unknown. PCR used 60 Vbeta primers and 13 Jbeta primers. Repertoires were generated with immunoSEQ multiplex PCR, while TCRdb's copy carries only in-frame clones and drops some. Of 100,000 to 150,000 clones listed, more than 65% are singletons. This sample is part of a study of cytomegalovirus exposure and HLA in healthy donors. The wider study: Inside one of the first data releases sat roughly 80 million unique TCRs taken from HLA-typed donors. Of some 400 genotyped donors, roughly 81% grouped in the Caucasian-associated ancestry cluster. Study-wide points: Highest at DRB1 and lowest at HLA-C, TCR association rates differed among HLA loci in a later analysis. As a later analysis showed, a missense DCLRE1C variant was linked to trimming of TCR beta V- and J-genes.

Material for sequencing was PBMCs. This TCR derives from a male donor in good health and CMV-seropositive.

The CDR3 region has the DNA TGTGCCAGCCCAGGGGGCCAAGAGACCCAGTACTTC. Translation gives CASPGGQETQYF. The chain combines TRBV6-4 with TRBJ2-5; 7 positions agree with TRBD1. Trimming at V came to 8 bases and at J to 1 base, leaving 1 base not matched to a gene. CDR1 and CDR2 from the germline V gene are MRHNA and SNTAGT. This CDR3 comprises 12 residues.